This is a list of T cell receptor beta chains from one sample in a study of chemoradiotherapy in HPV16-positive cancers. The table came from immunoSEQ multiplex PCR; TCRdb's copy has only in-frame clones and leaves some out. Here the sample spans about 35,000 clones, around 93% being singletons. The sequencing here drew on blood, taken from a patient who underwent chemoradiotherapy. These receptors were collected from a human donor with HPV-associated anogenital cancer. Both conserved end residues are part of each CDR3. A D gene is named only where the DNA matches it firmly. Only part of the rows carry a size: once, few, many, or a class if the clone is expanded.

V gene	clone size	D gene	J gene	CDR3 DNA	CDR3 protein
TRBV11-3	.	.	TRBJ1-1	TGTGCCAGCAGCTTAGTCCCAGGGAGGACTGAAGCTTTCTTT	CASSLVPGRTEAFF
TRBV6-5	.	.	TRBJ2-7	TGTGCCAGCAGTTACGGGCAGGGTGGCGAGCAGTACTTC	CASSYGQGGEQYF
TRBV10-2	.	.	TRBJ1-1	TGCGCCAGCAGTGAGAGACAGATGGACACTGAAGCTTTCTTT	CASSERQMDTEAFF
TRBV9	.	.	TRBJ2-6	TGTGCCAGCAGCGTTGGGGACGGCATCTCTGGGGCCAACGTCCTGACTTTC	CASSVGDGISGANVLTF
TRBV18	.	.	TRBJ2-5	TGTGCCAGCTCACCGGGCGTAGAAGAGACCCAGTACTTC	CASSPGVEETQYF
TRBV5-8	.	TRBD1	TRBJ2-7	TGTGCCAGCAGCCCCCGGCAGGGGGCCTACGAGCAGTACTTC	CASSPRQGAYEQYF
TRBV7-2	.	.	TRBJ2-7	TGTGCCAGCAGCCCAGGGAACTTCTACGAGCAGTACTTC	CASSPGNFYEQYF
TRBV30	.	.	TRBJ1-2	TGTGCCTGGAGTGTCGGGACGGGCGTTTATGGCTACACCTTC	CAWSVGTGVYGYTF
TRBV18	.	.	TRBJ1-4	TGTGCCAGCTCACTCGACAGTAATGAAAAACTGTTTTTT	CASSLDSNEKLFF
TRBV7-8	.	TRBD2	TRBJ2-5	TGTGCCAGCAGCGGGCGCGGGAGAGCGGGACTACAAGAGACCCAGTACTTC	CASSGRGRAGLQETQYF
TRBV5-1	few	.	TRBJ1-5	TGCGCCAGCAGCCAGGGCCTCAGGGATCAGCCCCAGCATTTT	CASSQGLRDQPQHF
TRBV27	.	.	TRBJ2-7	TGTGCCAGCAGTTTATCCGTCGGGGGACGGTACGAGCAGTACTTC	CASSLSVGGRYEQYF
TRBV7-8	.	.	TRBJ1-1	TGTGCCAGCAGCTATGAGATTTTAGCCGGGACTGAAGCTTTCTTT	CASSYEILAGTEAFF
TRBV5-6	once	.	TRBJ1-2	TGTGCCAGCAGCTTGGTCAGGGCCTTCTATGGCTACACCTTC	CASSLVRAFYGYTF
TRBV27	.	.	TRBJ2-5	TGTGCCAGCAGTTTGCAAGGGGCGCAACGAGAGACCCAGTACTTC	CASSLQGAQRETQYF
TRBV9	.	.	TRBJ1-5	TGTGCCAGCAGCGACCGGGACAGCAATCAGCCCCAGCATTTT	CASSDRDSNQPQHF
TRBV4-2	.	.	TRBJ2-7	TGTGCCAGCAGCCAAGGCGGACAGTCCTACGAGCAGTACTTC	CASSQGGQSYEQYF